These 7 T cell receptor beta chains were sequenced from one sample in a study of cytomegalovirus exposure and HLA in healthy donors. The PCR contained 60 Vbeta and 13 Jbeta primers. Produced via immunoSEQ multiplex PCR; TCRdb's table is partial and in-frame only. This sample has 100,000 or so clones; roughly 80% occur once, and the top ten carry roughly 9.6%. The sequenced sample was PBMCs. Every receptor here comes from a male donor in good health and CMV-seropositive.

The J gene is TRBJ2-5, the V gene TRBV9; a possible D gene is TRBD1 (6 bases). Trimming removed 4 bases from V and 5 bases from J, with 18 bases in between. Germline loops: CDR1 SGDLS, CDR2 YYNGEE. This CDR3 comprises 15 residues. CDR3 residues: CASSPTGTPRETQYF. CDR3 in DNA: TGTGCCAGCAGCCCCACAGGGACCCCGCGGGAGACCCAGTACTTC.

V usage is TRBV6-1 and J usage is TRBJ2-4; tentative D call: TRBD2 (6 bases). V was shortened by 4 bases and J by 9 bases, with 19 bases between the two germline ends. CDR3 length equals 15 residues. Germline loops: CDR1 MNHNS, CDR2 SASEGT. CDR3 residues: CASSAIAGTEAIQYF. DNA for the CDR3: TGTGCCAGCAGTGCCATCGCGGGGACGGAAGCCATTCAGTACTTC.

This chain connects TRBV10-3 to TRBJ1-1; D gene ambiguous. The CDR3 covers 14 residues. V shed 3 bases and J shed 0 bases, with 8 bases lying between them. The V gene's germline CDR1 is ENHRY and CDR2 SYGVKD. For the CDR3, the DNA is TGTGCCATCAGTGAACAGAGTATGAACACTGAAGCTTTCTTT. As protein: CAISEQSMNTEAFF.

V gene TRBV12-5 combines with J gene TRBJ2-3, with TRBD1 matching over 9 bases. Germline CDR1 reads LGHNT; CDR2 reads FRNRAP. The CDR3 loop spans 14 amino acids. J was trimmed by 3 bases and V by 5 bases; bases with no gene match: 3. CDR3 coding DNA: TGTGCTAGTGGTAAGGGACAGGGAACAGATACGCAGTATTTT. Translated: CASGKGQGTDTQYF.

V usage is TRBV7-2 and J usage is TRBJ1-2, with D perhaps TRBD1 (6 bases). The V end lost 5 bases, the J end lost 3 bases, and 13 bases lay between the germline ends. CDR1 is SGHTA, CDR2 FQGNSA, per germline. This CDR3 contains 14 residues. The CDR3 coding sequence is TGTGCCAGCAGCCCAGGGGTGGGGGACTATGGCTACACCTTC. It encodes CASSPGVGDYGYTF. Filled out from reference TRBV7-2 and TRBJ1-2, the complete variable domain reads GAGVSQSPSNKVTEKGKDVELRCDPISGHTALYWYRQSLGQGLEFLIYFQGNSAPDKSGLPSDRFSAERTGGSVSTLTIQRTQQEDSAVYLCASSPGVGDYGYTFGSGTRLTVV.

V gene TRBV11-3 combines with J gene TRBJ2-1; TRBD2 matches 9 bases. Germline CDR1 is SGHNT and CDR2 is YENEEA. The CDR3 sequence is 16 residues long. V lost 0 bases to trimming and J lost 7 bases; unmatched junction nucleotides: 7. CDR3 sequence (DNA): TGTGCCAGCAGCTTAGAACATAGCGGGAGTGGTAATGAGCAGTTCTTC. Its translation is CASSLEHSGSGNEQFF.

The rearrangement links TRBV29-1 to TRBJ2-1; TRBD1 matches at 7 bases. The CDR3 is made up of 13 amino acids. V shed 6 bases, J shed 7 bases, and the junction held 9 bases outside the gene matches. In germline, CDR1 is SQVTM, CDR2 ANQGSEA. CDR3 nucleotides: TGCAGCGTCCGACAGGGAGCGAGAAATGAGCAGTTCTTC. It codes for CSVRQGARNEQFF.